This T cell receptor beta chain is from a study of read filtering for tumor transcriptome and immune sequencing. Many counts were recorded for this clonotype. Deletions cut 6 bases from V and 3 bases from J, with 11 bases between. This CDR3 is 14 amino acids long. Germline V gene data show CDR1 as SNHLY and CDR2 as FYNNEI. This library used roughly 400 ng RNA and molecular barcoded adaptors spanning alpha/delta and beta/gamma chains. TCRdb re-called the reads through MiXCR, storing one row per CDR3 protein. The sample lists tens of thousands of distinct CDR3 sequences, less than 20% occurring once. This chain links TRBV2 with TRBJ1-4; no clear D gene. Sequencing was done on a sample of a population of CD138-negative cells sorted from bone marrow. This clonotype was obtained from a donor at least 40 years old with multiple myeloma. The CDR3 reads CASSLNPANEKLFF. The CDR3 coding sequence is TGTGCCAGCAGCCTCAACCCCGCTAATGAAAAACTGTTTTTT.